The sequence of this T cell receptor (beta chain) was determined in a study of radiotherapy plus CTLA-4 blockade in lung cancer. Across the whole study: Around 18% of enrolled patients responded objectively, and around 30% had disease control. Broader study findings: How blood T cell clones changed early, along with interferon-beta, reportedly forecast response best. In blood, after radiotherapy plus ipilimumab, tumor-derived TCR clones expanded.

To note about this clone: Its matching antigen is unknown.

Only in-frame clones appear in the TCRdb table, and some are missing; sequencing was by immunoSEQ multiplex PCR. This sample has some 110,000 clones, with 75% to 80% found just once. Trimming shortened V by 4 bases and J by 4 bases, and 19 bases separated the two germline ends. CDR3 length equals 16 residues. Germline assignment: CDR1 MNHEY and CDR2 SMNVEV (reference sequence). The chain uses TRBV27 and TRBJ1-2; TRBD1 might be the D (5 bases). This TCR was recovered from a human donor with non-small cell lung cancer who had a partial response to radiotherapy plus ipilimumab. The starting material was peripheral blood, obtained from a patient treated with radiotherapy plus ipilimumab. Written as DNA, the CDR3 is TGTGCCAGCAGTTCCCACCCACGGACACCCTTCTATGGCTACACCTTC. Encoded protein: CASSSHPRTPFYGYTF.